This paragraph reports one TCR beta chain. Its antigen is currently unknown. TCRdb analysed the reads with MiXCR anew, one entry per CDR3 protein. Of approximately 500,000 distinct CDR3 sequences listed, about 15% are singletons. Germline trimming cut 4 bases from V and 6 bases from J; bases unmatched to any gene: 5. CDR3 length: 14 amino acids. Looked up from germline, CDR1 is MNHNY and CDR2 is SVGAGI (reference sequence). The data were obtained in a study of T cell repertoires in cytomegalovirus infection. Overall study: Signatures in public TCR beta sequences pointed to both CMV infection and matching HLA type.

Regarding the study as a whole: The response measured ex vivo was dominated by TCR beta clonotypes (HLA-C-restricted and CMV-specific).

The source material was CD8+ T cells from PBMCs. The sequence derives from a human donor in good health (CMV status not recorded). Some clones in this sample may be carry-over from other donors' samples. The chain carries TRBV6-6 and TRBJ1-4, with TRBD1 matching over 7 bases. CDR3 in amino acids: CASSSPGGHEKLFF. In nucleotides, the CDR3 is TGTGCCAGCAGTTCTCCAGGGGGTCATGAAAAACTGTTTTTT.